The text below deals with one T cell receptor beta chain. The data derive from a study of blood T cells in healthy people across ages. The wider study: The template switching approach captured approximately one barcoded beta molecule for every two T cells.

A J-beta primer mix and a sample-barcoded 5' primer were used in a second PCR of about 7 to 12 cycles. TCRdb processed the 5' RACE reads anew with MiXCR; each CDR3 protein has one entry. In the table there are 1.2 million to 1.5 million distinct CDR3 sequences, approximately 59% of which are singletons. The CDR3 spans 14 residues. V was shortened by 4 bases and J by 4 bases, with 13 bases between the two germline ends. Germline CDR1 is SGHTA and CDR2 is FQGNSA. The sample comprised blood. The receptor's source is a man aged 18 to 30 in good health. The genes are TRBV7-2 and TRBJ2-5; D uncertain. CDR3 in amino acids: CASSSRPWGETQYF. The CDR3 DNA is TGTGCCAGCAGCTCCAGGCCCTGGGGAGAGACCCAGTACTTC.